These 29 T cell receptor beta chains were all obtained from the same sample, sequenced in a study of blood T cell repertoires in COVID-19. Assay used: immunoSEQ multiplex PCR; TCRdb lists only in-frame clones, some missing. The sample lists fewer than 200,000 clones, less than 90% occurring once. Specimen: PBMCs or T cells enriched from blood (not recorded which). Receptor source: a woman aged 45-65 years who had recovered from COVID-19.

This chain joins TRBV21-1 and TRBJ2-2; the table's D call of TRBD2 was not tested on the DNA. TRBV21-1 constitutes a pseudogene. The CDR3 has 11 amino acids. The CDR3 coding sequence is TGTGCCAGCAGCAATCCGGGGGAGCTGTTTTTT. It specifies CASSNPGELFF.

This sequence joins TRBV5-8 and TRBJ2-5; 8 nucleotides agree with TRBD2. The ends lost 4 bases at V and 5 bases at J; junction bases unmatched: 7. This CDR3 comprises 14 residues. Germline loops: CDR1 SGHTS, CDR2 YDEGEE. In DNA form, the CDR3 reads TGTGCCAGCAGCCAAGCGGGGGTCCCCGAGACCCAGTACTTC. This encodes CASSQAGVPETQYF.

The gene calls are TRBV10-3 and TRBJ2-3, with 10 bases aligning to TRBD2. The CDR3 covers 13 residues. Germline-derived CDR1 and CDR2 are ENHRY and SYGVKD. The ends lost 9 bases at V and 3 bases at J; junction bases unmatched: 3. CDR3: CAIGTSETDTQYF. In nucleotides, the CDR3 is TGTGCCATTGGGACTAGCGAGACAGATACGCAGTATTTT.

This chain uses TRBV6-6 with TRBJ1-1; possible D gene TRBD1, 5 bases. The CDR3 consists of 12 residues. Germline assignment: CDR1 MNHNY and CDR2 SVGAGI (reference sequence). Trimming took off 10 bases at V and 5 bases at J, with 14 bases between the two ends. CDR3 amino acids: CATWGERTEAFF. As DNA, the CDR3 is TGTGCCACGTGGGGGGAACGGACTGAAGCTTTCTTT.

The chain has TRBV2 and TRBJ1-2, with a tentative D call TRBD1 (5 bases). The CDR3 is 13 amino acids. Germline V CDR1 and CDR2: SNHLY, FYNNEI. Trimming stripped 7 bases from V and 0 bases from J, with 9 bases between. This CDR3 reads CASNGQSNYGYTF. The DNA for the CDR3 is TGTGCCAGCAATGGACAATCTAACTATGGCTACACCTTC.

Written as DNA, the CDR3 is TGTGCCAGCAGCCAAGGGTGGGGGGGGAACACTGAAGCTTTCTTT. It codes for CASSQGWGGNTEAFF. The chain carries TRBV3-1 (or the pseudogene TRBV3-2) and TRBJ1-1; maybe TRBD1 (5 bases). The germline V and J ends were trimmed by 1 base and 1 base, with 10 bases remaining between them. Germline V gene lookup returns CDR1 LGHDT and CDR2 YNNKEL (reference sequence). The CDR3 consists of 15 residues.

The genes are TRBV9 and TRBJ2-1; possible D gene TRBD1, 5 bases. The CDR3 has 15 amino acids. CDR1 SGDLS and CDR2 YYNGEE come from the germline V gene. Trimming took 1 base from V and 4 from J, leaving 12 bases between them. DNA for the CDR3: TGTGCCAGCAGCGTACTGGGGCAAGAATACAATGAGCAGTTCTTC. Its protein product is CASSVLGQEYNEQFF.

The chain's CDR3 is CASTKGTGSTDTQYF. DNA of the CDR3: TGTGCCAGCACAAAAGGGACAGGAAGCACAGATACGCAGTATTTT. This chain uses TRBV6-5 with TRBJ2-3; 8 bases are a match to TRBD1. The germline V gene encodes CDR1 MNHEY and CDR2 SVGAGI. This CDR3 spans 15 amino acids. J gave up 0 bases and V 7 bases, and 6 bases lay outside the gene matches.

The V call is TRBV29-1, the J call TRBJ1-1, with 9 bases aligning to TRBD1. V lost 7 bases, J lost 4 bases, and 4 bases stayed unmatched. The CDR3 is 12 amino acids. The germline V gene encodes CDR1 SQVTM and CDR2 ANQGSEA. The CDR3 DNA reads as TGCAGCGCCAAGGACAGGGGCACTGAAGCTTTCTTT. This gives the protein CSAKDRGTEAFF.

The chain combines TRBV11-3 with TRBJ2-1; D is possibly TRBD2 (7 bases). CDR3 length: 15 residues. Trimming removed 1 base from V and 4 bases from J, with 11 bases in between. Per germline, CDR1 SGHNT and CDR2 YENEEA. The CDR3 loop reads CASSLGGGRYNEQFF. The CDR3 nucleotides are TGTGCCAGCAGCTTAGGCGGGGGCCGGTACAATGAGCAGTTCTTC.

The CDR3: CASSLLFSGGAYNEQFF. The CDR3 region has the DNA TGCGCCAGCAGCCTCCTCTTTAGCGGGGGGGCCTACAATGAGCAGTTCTTC. The chain employs TRBV5-1 and TRBJ2-1; 11 bases line up with TRBD2. Losses at the gene ends were 4 bases for V and 2 bases for J; bases not matched to a gene: 8. CDR3 size: 17 residues. Germline lookup yields CDR1 SGHRS and CDR2 YFSETQ.

The chain uses TRBV7-2 and TRBJ1-2; a weak D match, TRBD1 (6 bases). Germline CDR1 and CDR2: SGHTA and FQGNSA. V gave up 5 bases and J gave up 4 bases, with 11 bases separating them. The CDR3 runs 13 residues. The CDR3 loop reads CASSPQGSYGYTF. The CDR3 DNA reads TGTGCCAGCAGCCCACAGGGCTCCTATGGCTACACCTTC.

Only one count was recorded for this clone. This chain joins TRBV6-1 and TRBJ2-1; 9 bases agree with TRBD1. From germline, CDR1 is MNHNS and CDR2 SASEGT. There are 15 residues in the CDR3. V was pared by 2 bases and J by 4 bases, with 3 bases of the junction left unmatched. The CDR3 DNA sequence: TGTGCCAGCAGTGAATCGACAGGGGGATACAATGAGCAGTTCTTC. It codes for CASSESTGGYNEQFF.

This chain uses TRBV5-6 with TRBJ2-5, with a possible D match to TRBD2 (5 bases). CDR1 and CDR2 from the germline V gene are SGHDT and YYEEEE. V was clipped by 3 bases and J by 5 bases, with 11 bases between them. This CDR3 is built from 13 residues. This chain's CDR3 is CASSSTSPETQYF. The DNA of the CDR3 is TGTGCCAGCAGCTCTACTAGTCCTGAGACCCAGTACTTC.

The rearrangement links TRBV30 to TRBJ2-1; TRBD2 agrees at 8 bases. The CDR3 length is 13 residues. Looked up from germline, CDR1 is GTSNPN and CDR2 is SVGIG (reference sequence). V dropped 4 bases and J dropped 4; count of bases not matched to a gene: 3. DNA for the CDR3: TGTGCCTGGATGGGCGGGGGGTACAATGAGCAGTTCTTC. The encoded protein is CAWMGGGYNEQFF.

The chain joins TRBV13 to TRBJ2-1; 10 bases agree with TRBD1. The germline V gene has CDR1 PRHDT and CDR2 FYEKMQ (reference sequence). The CDR3 consists of 18 residues. V shed 5 bases, J shed 6 bases, and the junction held 16 bases outside the gene matches. In DNA, the CDR3 is TGTGCCAGCAGCGATGTGAACGACCGGGACAGGGGAGGCAATGAGCAGTTCTTC. Translation gives CASSDVNDRDRGGNEQFF.

This chain connects TRBV14 to TRBJ2-5; 11 bases fit TRBD2. V shed 1 base and J 5 bases; nucleotides not matched to a gene: 6. Germline V gene data show CDR1 as SGHDN and CDR2 as FVKESK. This CDR3 has 16 amino acids. CDR3 in DNA: TGTGCCAGCAGCCAAGGTGCGACTAGCGGGGCCGAGACCCAGTACTTC. Protein: CASSQGATSGAETQYF.

The V and J genes are TRBV2 and TRBJ2-1; D may be TRBD1 (7 bases). Trimming removed 3 bases at V and 12 bases at J, with 15 bases between. The CDR3 runs 13 residues. Germline V CDR1 and CDR2: SNHLY, FYNNEI. The CDR3 loop reads CASSDRGEKRQFF. The CDR3 coding sequence is TGTGCCAGCAGTGACAGGGGGGAAAAAAGGCAGTTCTTC.

The chain is built from TRBV5-6 and TRBJ1-1; unclear D gene. This CDR3 contains 13 residues. V was clipped by 8 bases and J by 5 bases, with 16 bases between them. CDR1 and CDR2 from the germline V gene are SGHDT and YYEEEE. CDR3 nucleotides: TGTGCCAGTGGGAGGGAGATGGGAACTGAAGCTTTCTTT. It translates to CASGREMGTEAFF.

This chain joins TRBV3-1 (or the pseudogene TRBV3-2) and TRBJ2-6; the D gene is possibly TRBD1 (5 bases). Germline V lookup: CDR1 LGHDT, CDR2 YNNKEL (reference sequence). V gave up 1 base and J gave up 4 bases, with 8 bases separating them. The CDR3 covers 15 residues. Here the CDR3 DNA reads TGTGCCAGCAGCCAAGGCAGGGCCGGGGCCAACGTCCTGACTTTC. Translation gives CASSQGRAGANVLTF.

The chain recombines TRBV28 with TRBJ1-5; no clear D gene. The V end lost 3 bases, the J end lost 9 bases, and 15 bases lay between the germline ends. CDR1 MDHEN and CDR2 SYDVKM come from the germline V gene. The CDR3 loop spans 14 amino acids. In DNA, the CDR3 is TGTGCCAGCAGTTTGGCCGGGGTCGTGGGGCCCCAGCATTTT. As protein: CASSLAGVVGPQHF.

This clone appeared once. J is TRBJ1-1 and V is TRBV3-1 (or the pseudogene TRBV3-2), with TRBD1 as a possible D gene (5 bases). Germline CDR1 is LGHDT and CDR2 is YNNKEL (reference sequence). V was trimmed by 6 bases and J by 3 bases, leaving 14 bases between them. The CDR3 runs to 14 residues. The CDR3 region is CASRPGGVYTEAFF. The CDR3 nucleotides read TGTGCCAGCAGGCCCGGGGGAGTGTACACTGAAGCTTTCTTT.

The chain joins TRBV19 to TRBJ1-1, with 10 positions matching TRBD1. The CDR3 sequence is 18 residues long. The V gene's germline CDR1 is LNHDA and CDR2 SQIVND (reference sequence). V lost 6 bases and J lost 1; bases outside the gene matches: 14. The CDR3 region is CASRQTRDRGPTNTEAFF. The DNA of the CDR3 is TGTGCCAGTAGACAAACCCGGGACAGGGGCCCAACGAACACTGAAGCTTTCTTT.

The CDR3 sequence is CASSLGGGRALSEQFF. CDR3 sequence (DNA): TGTGCCAGCAGCTTAGGGGGGGGACGGGCGCTGTCTGAGCAGTTCTTC. This chain uses TRBV7-8 with TRBJ2-1; TRBD2 agrees at 7 bases. The CDR3 is 16 amino acids. CDR1 SGHVS and CDR2 FQNEAQ come from the germline V gene. V lost 1 base, J lost 9 bases, and 12 bases stayed unmatched.

This clone was observed a few times. V usage is TRBV5-8 and J usage is TRBJ1-1, with D uncertain. CDR1 and CDR2 (germline): SGHTS, YDEGEE. The V end was cut by 10 bases, the J end by 2 bases, with 18 bases between. The CDR3 sequence is 14 residues long. CDR3 region: CASTAWQDNTEAFF. The CDR3 nucleotides are TGTGCCTCTACAGCTTGGCAGGATAACACTGAAGCTTTCTTT.

The chain is built from TRBV9 and TRBJ2-5, with no clear D. This CDR3 contains 14 residues. The germline V gene encodes CDR1 SGDLS and CDR2 YYNGEE. V lost 0 bases to trimming and J lost 6 bases, with 12 bases between them. Written as DNA, the CDR3 is TGTGCCAGCAGCGTAGGGCAGGCCCCACAGACCCAGTACTTC. It encodes CASSVGQAPQTQYF.

V and J are TRBV5-6 and TRBJ1-3; D not certain. The CDR3 spans 17 residues. Germline V CDR1 and CDR2: SGHDT, YYEEEE. Trimming took off 1 base at V and 4 bases at J, with 18 bases between the two ends. The CDR3 sequence: CASSLRPQRTRGNTIYF. In DNA form, the CDR3 reads TGTGCCAGCAGCTTGAGGCCTCAGCGGACCCGGGGAAACACCATATATTTT.

The chain couples TRBV9 to TRBJ2-5; 10 bases match TRBD2. Per germline, CDR1 SGDLS and CDR2 YYNGEE. Trimming removed 3 bases from V and 4 bases from J; junction bases left unmatched: 9. This CDR3 is 16 amino acids long. The CDR3 nucleotides are TGTGCCAGCAGCGAATCCGTACTAGCGGGACGAGAGACCCAGTACTTC. The encoded protein is CASSESVLAGRETQYF.

This chain links TRBV7-9 with TRBJ1-1, with D possibly being TRBD1 (6 bases). V gave up 5 bases and J gave up 0 bases, with 16 bases separating them. CDR3 size: 16 residues. CDR1 is SEHNR and CDR2 is FQNEAQ in the germline V gene (reference sequence). The CDR3 reads CASSIRGSTMNTEAFF. The CDR3 DNA reads as TGTGCCAGCAGCATCAGGGGATCGACGATGAACACTGAAGCTTTCTTT.